The present entry profiles one TCR beta chain with its context. Germline CDR1 is LGHDT and CDR2 is YNNKEL (reference sequence). This CDR3 spans 15 amino acids. Trimming shortened V by 4 bases and J by 3 bases, and 13 bases separated the two germline ends. This record belongs to a study of blood T cell repertoires in COVID-19. Whole-study context: Some COVID-19 samples were acute and others convalescent; all came from the United States, Italy and Spain.

Original analysis: Nucleated cell number was recorded as an estimate derived from reference gene primer amplification. Data came from immunoSEQ multiplex PCR; TCRdb stores just in-frame clones and leaves some out. V, J and clone size reflect that table, while D and trimming were determined from the DNA. The sample shows about 160,000 clones, about 85% of them seen only once. Sequenced sample: peripheral blood. This receptor was obtained from a man aged 35 to 55 with acute or convalescent COVID-19. The chain employs TRBV3-1 (or the pseudogene TRBV3-2) and TRBJ1-3, with D possibly matching TRBD1 (6 bases). CDR3 DNA sequence: TGTGCCAGCAGCCGCCGCGGGGGCTTTGGAAACACCATATATTTT. Translated: CASSRRGGFGNTIYF.